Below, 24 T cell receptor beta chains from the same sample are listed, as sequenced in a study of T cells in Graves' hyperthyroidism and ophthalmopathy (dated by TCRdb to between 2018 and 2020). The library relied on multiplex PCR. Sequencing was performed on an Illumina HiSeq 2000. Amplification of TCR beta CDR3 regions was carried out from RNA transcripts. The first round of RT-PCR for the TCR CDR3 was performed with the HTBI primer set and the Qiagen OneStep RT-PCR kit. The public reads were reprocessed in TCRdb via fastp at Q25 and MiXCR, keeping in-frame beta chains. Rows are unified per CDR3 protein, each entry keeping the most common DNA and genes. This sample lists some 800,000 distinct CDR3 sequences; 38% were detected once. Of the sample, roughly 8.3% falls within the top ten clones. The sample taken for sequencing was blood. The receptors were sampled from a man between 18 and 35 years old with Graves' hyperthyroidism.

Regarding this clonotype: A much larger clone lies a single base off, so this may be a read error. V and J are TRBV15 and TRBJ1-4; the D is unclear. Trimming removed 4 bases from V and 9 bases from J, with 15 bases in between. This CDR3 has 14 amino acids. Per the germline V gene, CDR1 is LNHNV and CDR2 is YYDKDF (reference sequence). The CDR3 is CATSIDLGGKKLFF. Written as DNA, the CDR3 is TGTGCCACCAGCATTGACCTCGGTGGGAAAAAACTGTTTTTT.

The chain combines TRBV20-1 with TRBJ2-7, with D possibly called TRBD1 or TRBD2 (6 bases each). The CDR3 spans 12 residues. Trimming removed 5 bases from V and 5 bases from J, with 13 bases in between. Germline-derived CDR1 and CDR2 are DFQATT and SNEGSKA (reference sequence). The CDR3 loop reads CSAEGGADEQYF. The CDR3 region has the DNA TGCAGTGCTGAGGGGGGCGCAGACGAGCAGTACTTC.

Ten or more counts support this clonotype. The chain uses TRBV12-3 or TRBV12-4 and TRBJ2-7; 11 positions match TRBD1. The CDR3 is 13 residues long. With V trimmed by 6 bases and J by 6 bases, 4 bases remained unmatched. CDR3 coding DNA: TGTGCCAGCAGGTCCGGGACAGGGGGCGAGCAGTACTTC. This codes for CASRSGTGGEQYF.

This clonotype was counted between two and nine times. CDR3 in amino acids: CASSLFREGPGELFF. The CDR3 coding sequence is TGTGCCAGCAGCTTATTCAGGGAGGGACCCGGGGAGCTGTTTTTT. V and J are TRBV7-9 and TRBJ2-2, with 7 bases identical to TRBD2. The CDR3 spans 15 residues. The germline V gene encodes CDR1 SEHNR and CDR2 FQNEAQ (reference sequence). V shed 2 bases and J 6 bases; nucleotides not matched to a gene: 6. The complete variable domain, with remaining parts taken from reference TRBV7-9 and TRBJ2-2, reads DTGVSQNPRHKITKRGQNVTFRCDPISEHNRLYWYRQTLGQGPEFLTYFQNEAQLEKSRLLSDRFSAERPKGSFSTLEIQRTEQGDSAMYLCASSLFREGPGELFFGEGSRLTVL.

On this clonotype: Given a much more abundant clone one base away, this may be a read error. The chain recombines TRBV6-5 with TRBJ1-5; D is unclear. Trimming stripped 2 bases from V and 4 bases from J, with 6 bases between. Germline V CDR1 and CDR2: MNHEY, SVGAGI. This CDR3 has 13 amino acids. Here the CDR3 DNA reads TGTGCCAGCAGTTACGGGGATAATCAGCCCCAGCATTTT. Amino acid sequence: CASSYGDNQPQHF.

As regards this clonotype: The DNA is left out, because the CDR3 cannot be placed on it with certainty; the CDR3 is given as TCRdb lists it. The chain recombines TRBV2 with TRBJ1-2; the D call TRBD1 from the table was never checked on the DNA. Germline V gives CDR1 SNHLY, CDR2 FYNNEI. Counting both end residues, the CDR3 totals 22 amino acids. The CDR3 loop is CAIPNQTALYFCATTRQYGYTF.

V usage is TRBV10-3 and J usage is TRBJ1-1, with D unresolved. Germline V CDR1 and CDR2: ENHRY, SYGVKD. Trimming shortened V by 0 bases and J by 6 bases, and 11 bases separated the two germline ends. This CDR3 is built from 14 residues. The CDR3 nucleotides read TGTGCCATCAGTGAGTCGATACGGCAATCTGAAGCTTTCTTT. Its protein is CAISESIRQSEAFF.

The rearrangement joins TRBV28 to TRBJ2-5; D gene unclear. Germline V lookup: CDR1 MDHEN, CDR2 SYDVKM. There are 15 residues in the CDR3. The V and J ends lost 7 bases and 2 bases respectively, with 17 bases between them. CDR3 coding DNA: TGTGCCAGCACAACGTGGCACCAAGGTCAAGAGACCCAGTACTTC. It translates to CASTTWHQGQETQYF. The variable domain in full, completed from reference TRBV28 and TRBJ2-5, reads DVKVTQSSRYLVKRTGEKVFLECVQDMDHENMFWYRQDPGLGLRLIYFSYDVKMKEKGDIPEGYSVSREKKERFSLILESASTNQTSMYLCASTTWHQGQETQYFGPGTRLLVL.

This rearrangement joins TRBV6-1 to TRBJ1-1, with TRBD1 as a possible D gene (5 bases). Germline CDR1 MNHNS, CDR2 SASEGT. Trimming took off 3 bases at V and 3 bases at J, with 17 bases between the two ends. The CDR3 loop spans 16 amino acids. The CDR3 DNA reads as TGTGCCAGCAGTGACCTTCAGGGATATCGGGACACTGAAGCTTTCTTT. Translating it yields CASSDLQGYRDTEAFF.

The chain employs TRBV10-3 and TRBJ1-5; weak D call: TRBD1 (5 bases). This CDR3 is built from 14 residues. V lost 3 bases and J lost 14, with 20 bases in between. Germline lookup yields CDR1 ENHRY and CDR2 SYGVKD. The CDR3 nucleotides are TGTGCCATCAGTGATGGGACTAGCGGCGGCTACGAGCATTTT. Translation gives CAISDGTSGGYEHF.

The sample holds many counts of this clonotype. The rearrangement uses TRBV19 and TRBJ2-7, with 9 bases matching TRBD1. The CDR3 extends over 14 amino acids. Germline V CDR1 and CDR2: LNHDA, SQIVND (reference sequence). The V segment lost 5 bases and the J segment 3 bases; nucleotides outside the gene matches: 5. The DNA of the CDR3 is TGTGCCAGTAGTCCGGGACAGGGCCACTACGAGCAGTACTTC. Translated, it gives CASSPGQGHYEQYF.

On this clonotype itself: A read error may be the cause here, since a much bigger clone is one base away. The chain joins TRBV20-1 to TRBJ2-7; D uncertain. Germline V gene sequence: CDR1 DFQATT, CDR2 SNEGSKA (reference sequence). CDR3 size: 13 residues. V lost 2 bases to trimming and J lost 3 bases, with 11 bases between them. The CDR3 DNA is TGCAGTGCTAGACCCAGCGCCGTCTACGAGCAGTACTTC. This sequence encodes CSARPSAVYEQYF.

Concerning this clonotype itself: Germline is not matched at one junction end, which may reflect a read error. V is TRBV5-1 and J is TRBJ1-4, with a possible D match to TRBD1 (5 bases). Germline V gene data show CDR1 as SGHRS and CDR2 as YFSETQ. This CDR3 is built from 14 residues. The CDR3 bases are TGCGCCGGCAGCTTCTCGGACACCAATGAAAAACTGTTTTTT. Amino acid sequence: CAGSFSDTNEKLFF. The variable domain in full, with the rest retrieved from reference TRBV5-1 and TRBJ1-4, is KAGVTQTPRYLIKTRGQQVTLSCSPISGHRSVSWYQQTPGQGLQFLFEYFSETQRNKGNFPGRFSGRQFSNSRSEMNVSTLELGDSALYLCAGSFSDTNEKLFFGSGTQLSVL.

CDR3: CASSQRTGRYGYTF. The CDR3 region has the DNA TGTGCCAGCAGCCAACGTACAGGTCGCTATGGCTACACCTTC. The rearrangement joins TRBV3-1 to TRBJ1-2, with D perhaps TRBD1 (5 bases). Germline V lookup: CDR1 LGHDT, CDR2 YNNKEL (reference sequence). The CDR3 is made up of 14 amino acids. The germline V and J ends were trimmed by 2 bases and 4 bases, with 11 bases remaining between them.

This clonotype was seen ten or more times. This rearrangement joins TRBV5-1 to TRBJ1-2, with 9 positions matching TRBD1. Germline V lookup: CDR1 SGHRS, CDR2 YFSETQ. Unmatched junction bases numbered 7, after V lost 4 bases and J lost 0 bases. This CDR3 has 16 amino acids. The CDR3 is CASSPDRGLANYGYTF. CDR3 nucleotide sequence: TGCGCCAGCAGCCCGGACAGGGGTCTAGCTAACTATGGCTACACCTTC.

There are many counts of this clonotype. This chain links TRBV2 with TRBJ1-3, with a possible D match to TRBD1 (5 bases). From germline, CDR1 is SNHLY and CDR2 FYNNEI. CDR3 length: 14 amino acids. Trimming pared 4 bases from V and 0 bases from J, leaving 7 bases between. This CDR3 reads CASSGGVSGNTIYF. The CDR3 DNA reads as TGTGCCAGCAGTGGGGGGGTCTCTGGAAACACCATATATTTT. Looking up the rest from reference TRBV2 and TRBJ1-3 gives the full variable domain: EPEVTQTPSHQVTQMGQEVILRCVPISNHLYFYWYRQILGQKVEFLVSFYNNEISEKSEIFDDQFSVERPDGSNFTLKIRSTKLEDSAMYFCASSGGVSGNTIYFGEGSWLTVV.

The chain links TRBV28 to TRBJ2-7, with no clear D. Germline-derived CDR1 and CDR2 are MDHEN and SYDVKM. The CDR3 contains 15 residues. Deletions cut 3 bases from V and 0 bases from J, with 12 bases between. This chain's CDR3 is CASSLGTAHSYEQYF. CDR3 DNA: TGTGCCAGCAGTTTGGGAACAGCTCACTCCTACGAGCAGTACTTC.

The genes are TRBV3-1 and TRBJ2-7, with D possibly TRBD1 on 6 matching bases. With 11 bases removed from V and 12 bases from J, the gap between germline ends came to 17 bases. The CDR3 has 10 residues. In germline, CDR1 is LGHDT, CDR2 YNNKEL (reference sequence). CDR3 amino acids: CAQQGGTSYF. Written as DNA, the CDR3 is TGTGCCCAGCAAGGGGGTACCTCGTACTTC.

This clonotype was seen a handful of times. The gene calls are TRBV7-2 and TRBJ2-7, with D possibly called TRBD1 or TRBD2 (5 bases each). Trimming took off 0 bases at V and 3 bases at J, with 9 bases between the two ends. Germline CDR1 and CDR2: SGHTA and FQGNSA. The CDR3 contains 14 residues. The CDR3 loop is CASSLAGAFYEQYF. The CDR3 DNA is TGTGCCAGCAGCTTAGCCGGGGCTTTCTACGAGCAGTACTTC.

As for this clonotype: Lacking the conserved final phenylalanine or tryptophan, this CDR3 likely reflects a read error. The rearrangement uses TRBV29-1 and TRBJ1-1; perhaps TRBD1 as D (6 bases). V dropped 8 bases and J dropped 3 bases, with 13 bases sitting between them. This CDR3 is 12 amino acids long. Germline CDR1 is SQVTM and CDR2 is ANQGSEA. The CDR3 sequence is CSLAEGDTEAFL. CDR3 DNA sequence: TGCAGCTTGGCTGAGGGGGACACTGAAGCTTTCCTT.

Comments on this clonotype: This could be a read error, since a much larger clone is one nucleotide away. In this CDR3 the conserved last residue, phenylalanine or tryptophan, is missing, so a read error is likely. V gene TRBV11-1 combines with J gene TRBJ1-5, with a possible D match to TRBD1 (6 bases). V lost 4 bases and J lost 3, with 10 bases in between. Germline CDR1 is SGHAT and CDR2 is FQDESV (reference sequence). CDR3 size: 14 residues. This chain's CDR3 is CASSSGGPNQPQHS. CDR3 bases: TGTGCCAGCAGCTCCGGGGGGCCCAATCAGCCCCAGCATTCT.

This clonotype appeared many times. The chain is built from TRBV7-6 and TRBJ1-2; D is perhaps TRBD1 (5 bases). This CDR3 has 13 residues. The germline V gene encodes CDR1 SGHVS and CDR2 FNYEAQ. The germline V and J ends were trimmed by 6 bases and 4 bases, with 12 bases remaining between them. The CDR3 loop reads CASSSQGPYGYTF. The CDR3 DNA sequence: TGTGCCAGCAGTTCTCAGGGCCCCTATGGCTACACCTTC.

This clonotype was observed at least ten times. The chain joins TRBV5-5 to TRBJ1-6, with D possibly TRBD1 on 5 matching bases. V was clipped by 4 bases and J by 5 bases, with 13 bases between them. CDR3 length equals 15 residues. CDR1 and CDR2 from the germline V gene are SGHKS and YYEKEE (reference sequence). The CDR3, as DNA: TGTGCCAGCAGCGTACGAGGGGCAGATAATTCACCCCTCCACTTT. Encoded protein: CASSVRGADNSPLHF.

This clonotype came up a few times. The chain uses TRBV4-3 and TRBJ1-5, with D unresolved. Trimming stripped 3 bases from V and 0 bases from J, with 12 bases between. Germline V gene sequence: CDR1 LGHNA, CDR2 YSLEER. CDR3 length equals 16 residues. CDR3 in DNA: TGCGCCAGCAGCCAGGACCGTGGAGGTAGCAATCAGCCCCAGCATTTT. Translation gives CASSQDRGGSNQPQHF.